Listed below are T cell receptor beta chains from one sample, sequenced in a study of radiation and T cells in renal cell carcinoma. Assay: immunoSEQ multiplex PCR; the TCRdb copy retains only in-frame clones and omits some. The data hold just over 95,000 clones, with more than 65% observed a single time. The sample consisted of blood, taken from a patient whose treatment included radiotherapy and nephrectomy. The source is a man aged 60-69 years with renal cell carcinoma. Each CDR3 is given with its conserved first and last residue. A D gene is named only where the DNA matches it firmly. The size of a clone is reported for some rows only, either as once, few or many, or as a class for expanded clones.

d_call clone_size j_call v_call cdr3_aa cdr3_nt
TRBD2 once TRBJ2-1 TRBV7-8 CASSWTSGIRDNEQFF TGTGCCAGCAGCTGGACTAGCGGGATAAGGGACAATGAGCAGTTCTTC
TRBD1 . TRBJ2-2 TRBV27 CASSLRTGGTGELFF TGTGCCAGCAGCCTTAGGACAGGGGGAACCGGGGAGCTGTTTTTT
. . TRBJ1-4 TRBV5-5 CASSWAGGTNEKLFF TGTGCCAGCAGCTGGGCGGGGGGGACTAATGAAAAACTGTTTTTT
. . TRBJ2-2 TRBV2 CASTRGNTGELFF TGTGCCAGCACGCGGGGGAACACCGGGGAGCTGTTTTTT
. . TRBJ1-3 TRBV28 CASTYGTPGNTIYF TGTGCCAGCACCTACGGGACGCCGGGAAACACCATATATTTT
. . TRBJ2-7 TRBV27 CASSPPPFNSAQLSEQYF TGTGCCAGCAGTCCCCCTCCTTTTAACAGTGCCCAGCTTAGCGAGCAGTACTTC
. once TRBJ2-1 TRBV2 CASIEVLRRVHNEQFF TGTGCCAGCATAGAGGTCCTACGGAGAGTTCACAATGAGCAGTTCTTC
TRBD1 . TRBJ1-1 TRBV28 CASTAGQGENTEAFF TGTGCCAGCACCGCGGGACAGGGGGAGAACACTGAAGCTTTCTTT
. . TRBJ2-7 TRBV18 CASSPLPGGRYEQYF TGTGCCAGCTCACCACTTCCGGGGGGCAGATACGAGCAGTACTTC
. few TRBJ2-7 TRBV5-1 CASGDLSSNEQYF TGCGCCAGCGGCGACTTGTCGTCTAACGAGCAGTACTTC
. few TRBJ2-5 TRBV19 CASSPRALREETQYF TGTGCCAGTAGTCCCCGGGCCCTTAGGGAAGAGACCCAGTACTTC
. . TRBJ2-3 TRBV28 CASSFRGAATDTQYF TGTGCCAGCAGTTTCCGGGGGGCGGCCACAGATACGCAGTATTTT
TRBD1 . TRBJ2-7 TRBV19 CASSIGQGAYEQYF TGTGCCAGTAGTATCGGACAGGGGGCCTACGAGCAGTACTTC
TRBD2 . TRBJ2-1 TRBV5-4 CASSLAGGGNEQFF TGTGCCAGCAGCTTAGCGGGAGGCGGTAATGAGCAGTTCTTC
TRBD1 . TRBJ1-2 TRBV5-1 CASSNRDRANYGYTF TGCGCCAGCAGCAACCGGGACAGGGCTAACTATGGCTACACCTTC
TRBD1 once TRBJ2-3 TRBV28 CASSSMGTVQIDTQYF TGTGCCAGCAGTTCAATGGGGACAGTCCAAATAGATACGCAGTATTTT
. once TRBJ1-5 TRBV5-4 CASSLDRDQPQHF TGTGCCAGCAGCTTGGATCGGGATCAGCCCCAGCATTTT
TRBD2 . TRBJ2-1 TRBV9 CASSPGPGLYYNEQFF TGTGCCAGCAGCCCCGGACCGGGACTATACTACAATGAGCAGTTCTTC
TRBD1 . TRBJ1-5 TRBV6-1 CASRRQGDQPQHF TGTGCCAGCAGGAGACAGGGGGATCAGCCCCAGCATTTT
TRBD2 . TRBJ2-7 TRBV7-9 CASSLVTSGSHEQYF TGTGCCAGCAGCTTAGTGACTAGCGGGAGCCACGAGCAGTACTTC